This TCR beta chain was captured in a study of T cells in Graves' hyperthyroidism and ophthalmopathy. Amplified regions were TCR beta CDR3 sequences from RNA transcripts. TCR CDR3 regions were first amplified by RT-PCR with HTBI primers. TCRdb passed the multiplex PCR reads through MiXCR, listing each CDR3 protein once. Of roughly 550,000 distinct CDR3 sequences in the sample, 15% to 20% are singletons; the top ten hold less than 30%. The V gene's germline CDR1 is SGDLS and CDR2 YYNGEE. The CDR3 sequence is 15 residues long. Germline trimming cut 2 bases from V and 2 bases from J; bases unmatched to any gene: 5.

Sequences were obtained from blood. This TCR was sampled from a woman between 25 and 40 years old with Graves' ophthalmopathy. The rearrangement joins TRBV9 to TRBJ2-3, with TRBD2 matching 7 bases. CDR3 DNA: TGTGCCAGCAGCGTCCAAGCGGGAAACACAGATACGCAGTATTTT. It codes for CASSVQAGNTDTQYF.